The 6 T cell receptor beta chains listed next were all sequenced from one sample in a study of T cell responses to AZD1222 COVID-19 vaccine. Data came from immunoSEQ multiplex PCR; TCRdb stores just in-frame clones and leaves some out. The top ten hold less than 0.6% of the sample, which has under 300,000 clones, 93% seen once. This material consisted of peripheral blood, taken on day 0 of AZD1222 vaccination. Every receptor here comes from an adult in good health.

This clone showed up just a few times. The chain couples TRBV19 to TRBJ2-1, with 11 positions matching TRBD1. The germline V gene has CDR1 LNHDA and CDR2 SQIVND (reference sequence). There are 15 residues in the CDR3. Trimming removed 3 bases from V and 8 bases from J; junction bases left unmatched: 6. CDR3 in DNA: TGTGCCAGTAGTATCGGGACAGGGGGTCCATATGAGCAGTTCTTC. As protein: CASSIGTGGPYEQFF.

This clone was observed a single time. The chain employs TRBV9 and TRBJ2-3; 9 bases fit TRBD2. The V and J ends lost 5 bases and 2 bases, in that order; junction bases with no gene match: 6. Germline assignment: CDR1 SGDLS and CDR2 YYNGEE. The CDR3 runs to 15 residues. CDR3 nucleotides: TGTGCCAGCAGTGATCTAGCGGGGCCCACAGATACGCAGTATTTT. This codes for CASSDLAGPTDTQYF.

The chain is built from TRBV20-1 and TRBJ1-4, with no clear D. Per the germline V gene, CDR1 is DFQATT and CDR2 is SNEGSKA (reference sequence). V lost 6 bases and J 8 bases, leaving 10 bases between the germline ends. The CDR3 extends over 11 amino acids. CDR3 protein: CSAGEGEKLFF. Written as DNA, the CDR3 is TGCAGTGCCGGTGAAGGGGAAAAACTGTTTTTT.

The CDR3 DNA reads as TGTGCCAGCACCGGACGGAACACTGAAGCTTTCTTT. It encodes CASTGRNTEAFF. The gene calls are TRBV6-5 and TRBJ1-1; the D is unclear. V was cut by 7 bases and J by 1 base, with 7 bases left in between. CDR1 is MNHEY and CDR2 is SVGAGI in the germline V gene. This CDR3 region has 12 residues.

The rearrangement joins TRBV5-4 to TRBJ2-1; 9 bases agree with TRBD2. With V trimmed by 5 bases and J by 8 bases, 11 bases remained unmatched. Germline-derived CDR1 and CDR2 are SGHNT and YYREEE (reference sequence). The CDR3 consists of 15 residues. DNA for the CDR3: TGTGCCAGCAGTACTCGACTAGCGGCTACGGATGAGCAGTTCTTC. The encoded protein is CASSTRLAATDEQFF.

J is TRBJ2-7 and V is TRBV5-1, with 10 bases identical to TRBD2. CDR3 length equals 15 residues. The germline V gene has CDR1 SGHRS and CDR2 YFSETQ. Trimming cost V 4 bases and J 1 base; bases outside gene matches: 5. CDR3 amino acids: CASSLGLADSYEQYF. The CDR3 region has the DNA TGCGCCAGCAGCCTAGGACTAGCGGATTCCTACGAGCAGTACTTC.